The clone carrying this T cell receptor beta chain appeared once. What it binds is not known. This specimen belongs to a study of T cell responses to AZD1222 COVID-19 vaccine. Assay: immunoSEQ multiplex PCR; the TCRdb copy retains only in-frame clones and omits some. The data hold 200,000 or so clones, with about 87% observed a single time. Study results and limitations: A mostly white British donor set with more females was recruited, and clonal diversity was possibly underestimated. Close to half of all spike-specific TCRs reportedly target regions of the variants that are unmutated.

This CDR3 has 14 residues. Per the germline V gene, CDR1 is MNHEY and CDR2 is SVGAGI. Between the trimmed V and J ends, which lost 5 bases and 7 bases, there was a span of 14 bases. The source was peripheral blood, collected on day 0 of AZD1222 vaccination. The chain recombines TRBV6-5 with TRBJ1-4, with D hard to call. The TCR sequence derives from an adult in good health. CDR3 in amino acids: CASSPGNGLEKLFF. The CDR3 DNA reads as TGTGCCAGCAGTCCGGGGAACGGGCTTGAAAAACTGTTTTTT.